This passage covers 25 T cell receptor beta chains from one sample sequenced in a study of memory CD4+ T cells and cytomegalovirus serostatus. Produced via immunoSEQ multiplex PCR; TCRdb's table is partial and in-frame only. The data hold approximately 46,000 clones, with approximately 80% observed a single time. Single viable CD3+CD4+CD8-CD45RO+ cells were sorted as the memory CD4+ T cells. The sequenced material came from memory CD4+ T cells from blood. These receptors were obtained from an adult in good health and CMV-seronegative.

The chain recombines TRBV7-8 with TRBJ1-5; TRBD1 aligns across 9 bases. Trimming removed 4 bases from V and 0 bases from J; junction bases left unmatched: 4. Germline loops: CDR1 SGHVS, CDR2 FQNEAQ. The CDR3 is made up of 16 amino acids. CDR3 protein: CASSSGTGYSNQPQHF. The CDR3 DNA reads as TGTGCCAGCAGCTCCGGGACAGGGTATAGCAATCAGCCCCAGCATTTT. Using reference TRBV7-8 and TRBJ1-5 for the parts outside the CDR3, the full variable domain is GAGVSQSPRYKVAKRGQDVALRCDPISGHVSLFWYQQALGQGPEFLTYFQNEAQLDKSGLPSDRFFAERPEGSVSTLKIQRTQQEDSAVYLCASSSGTGYSNQPQHFGDGTRLSIL.

This clone has just one count. This chain connects TRBV29-1 to TRBJ2-1; 11 bases fit TRBD2. This CDR3 is 15 amino acids long. Germline assignment: CDR1 SQVTM and CDR2 ANQGSEA. Losses at the gene ends were 3 bases for V and 7 bases for J; bases not matched to a gene: 8. The CDR3 region is CSVDSTSGSYNEQFF. The CDR3 nucleotides read TGCAGCGTTGATTCTACTAGCGGGAGTTATAATGAGCAGTTCTTC.

This chain links TRBV4-1 with TRBJ2-7; D gene unclear. Germline assignment: CDR1 MGHRA and CDR2 YSYEKL. Trimming pared 0 bases from V and 3 bases from J, leaving 15 bases between. CDR3 length equals 16 residues. CDR3 nucleotide sequence: TGCGCCAGCAGCCAAGATCTGGGCCAAACGGACTACGAGCAGTACTTC. It is translated as CASSQDLGQTDYEQYF.

The chain employs TRBV5-1 and TRBJ2-7; unclear D gene. This CDR3 is built from 17 residues. Germline V lookup: CDR1 SGHRS, CDR2 YFSETQ. Trimming stripped 0 bases from V and 0 bases from J, with 16 bases between. The CDR3 DNA is TGCGCCAGCAGCTTGGCCATAAGGGCCCAGAGCTCCTACGAGCAGTACTTC. It encodes CASSLAIRAQSSYEQYF.

This chain connects TRBV4-1 to TRBJ2-3, with TRBD1 matching over 8 bases. This CDR3 is 16 amino acids long. CDR1 and CDR2 (germline): MGHRA, YSYEKL. J was trimmed by 9 bases and V by 0 bases; bases with no gene match: 11. CDR3 region: CASSQEDREFGRTQYF. CDR3 coding DNA: TGCGCCAGCAGCCAAGAGGACAGGGAATTTGGTCGGACGCAGTATTTT.

This clone was picked up one time. The chain has TRBV25-1 and TRBJ2-1; 11 bases match TRBD2. The V gene's germline CDR1 is MGHDK and CDR2 SYGVNS. V lost 6 bases to trimming and J lost 3 bases; unmatched junction nucleotides: 13. The CDR3 covers 18 residues. The CDR3 reads CASSLDLTSGELYNEQFF. CDR3 nucleotides: TGTGCCAGCAGCTTGGACCTGACTAGCGGGGAACTCTACAATGAGCAGTTCTTC.

CDR3 DNA: TGCGCCAGCAGCATACAGGGGAGGGTCACCGGGGAGCTGTTTTTT. It specifies CASSIQGRVTGELFF. The chain carries TRBV5-1 and TRBJ2-2; either TRBD1 or TRBD2 may supply D (7 bases each). This CDR3 spans 15 amino acids. V gave up 4 bases and J gave up 4 bases, with 14 bases separating them. Germline CDR1 SGHRS, CDR2 YFSETQ. Filled out from reference TRBV5-1 and TRBJ2-2, the complete variable domain reads KAGVTQTPRYLIKTRGQQVTLSCSPISGHRSVSWYQQTPGQGLQFLFEYFSETQRNKGNFPGRFSGRQFSNSRSEMNVSTLELGDSALYLCASSIQGRVTGELFFGEGSRLTVL.

The chain combines TRBV11-3 with TRBJ2-6; D remains unclear. Germline CDR1 and CDR2: SGHNT and YENEEA. V lost 1 base to trimming and J lost 0 bases, with 7 bases between them. This CDR3 has 16 residues. The CDR3 bases are TGTGCCAGCAGCTTAGGTCGCGGCTCTGGGGCCAACGTCCTGACTTTC. Encoded protein: CASSLGRGSGANVLTF.

V usage is TRBV7-2 and J usage is TRBJ1-2; D is ambiguous. The CDR3 consists of 17 residues. CDR1 and CDR2 from the germline V gene are SGHTA and FQGNSA. V was pared by 1 base and J by 5 bases, with 20 bases between. CDR3: CASSLVFSATGGYGYTF. The CDR3 DNA follows: TGTGCCAGCAGCTTAGTTTTTTCGGCGACTGGAGGTTATGGCTACACCTTC.

This sequence joins TRBV6-6 and TRBJ2-2; D may be TRBD1 (6 bases). The CDR3 is 14 amino acids. The germline V gene has CDR1 MNHNY and CDR2 SVGAGI (reference sequence). Trimming left V 5 bases short and J 2 bases short, with 9 bases between. The CDR3 DNA sequence: TGTGCCAGCAGTGGCAGGGGAAACACCGGGGAGCTGTTTTTT. Translated: CASSGRGNTGELFF.

The V call is TRBV11-2, the J call TRBJ2-5; D is undetermined. Trimming pared 5 bases from V and 2 bases from J, leaving 27 bases between. This CDR3 has 19 residues. Germline values: CDR1 SGHAT, CDR2 FQNNGV. CDR3 region: CASSAAFQMVAVRQETQYF. CDR3 bases: TGTGCCAGCAGCGCCGCTTTCCAAATGGTGGCCGTCCGGCAAGAGACCCAGTACTTC.

V and J are TRBV7-2 and TRBJ2-7; 9 nucleotides match TRBD1. V lost 0 bases and J lost 6; bases outside the gene matches: 6. The CDR3 contains 15 residues. Germline V gene data show CDR1 as SGHTA and CDR2 as FQGNSA. The CDR3 region has the DNA TGTGCCAGCAGCTTAGCCGTGGGACAGGGAGGCGAGCAGTACTTC. This gives the protein CASSLAVGQGGEQYF.

V and J are TRBV9 and TRBJ2-1; the match to TRBD2 covers 15 bases. The germline CDR1 and CDR2 sequences are SGDLS and YYNGEE. CDR3 length equals 15 residues. V lost 3 bases, J lost 8 bases, and 3 bases stayed unmatched. The CDR3 nucleotides read TGTGCCAGCAGCGCGGGACTAGCGGGAGGAGATGAGCAGTTCTTC. It yields the protein CASSAGLAGGDEQFF.

The chain combines TRBV11-1 with TRBJ1-2; TRBD1 is a possible D gene (6 bases). The V end lost 1 base, the J end lost 6 bases, and 6 bases lay between the germline ends. This CDR3 comprises 12 residues. Looked up from germline, CDR1 is SGHAT and CDR2 is FQDESV (reference sequence). CDR3 region: CASSLEGDGYTF. The DNA of the CDR3 is TGTGCCAGCAGCTTAGAGGGGGATGGCTACACCTTC.

A single count supports this clone. V is TRBV30 and J is TRBJ1-2; 7 positions agree with TRBD1. The V and J ends lost 0 bases and 4 bases, in that order; junction bases with no gene match: 14. The length of the CDR3 is 17 residues. Germline V gives CDR1 GTSNPN, CDR2 SVGIG (reference sequence). The CDR3 nucleotides are TGTGCCTGGAGTGTTGGGAGGGGTGACAGGGACGCCTATGGCTACACCTTC. Translated, it gives CAWSVGRGDRDAYGYTF.

Here the CDR3 DNA reads TGTGCCAGCAGCCCACGAAGTATAGGGAACATTCAGTACTTC. This sequence encodes CASSPRSIGNIQYF. The gene calls are TRBV9 and TRBJ2-4; D is unresolved. Germline CDR1 is SGDLS and CDR2 is YYNGEE. Trimming shortened V by 4 bases and J by 7 bases, and 15 bases separated the two germline ends. The CDR3 consists of 14 residues.

About this clone: Relative to the germline gene, one junction end is altered; a read error may explain this. Distinct nucleotide sequences in the sample also encode this CDR3. The chain links TRBV5-1 to TRBJ2-7; 14 bases map to TRBD2. The CDR3 sequence is 14 residues long. From germline, CDR1 is SGHRS and CDR2 YFSETQ. The CDR3 loop is CASSPGTSGSEQYF. The DNA for the CDR3 is TGTGCCAGCAGCCCTGGGACTAGCGGGAGCGAGCAGTACTTC. Combining the CDR3 with reference TRBV5-1 and TRBJ2-7 gives the whole variable domain KAGVTQTPRYLIKTRGQQVTLSCSPISGHRSVSWYQQTPGQGLQFLFEYFSETQRNKGNFPGRFSGRQFSNSRSEMNVSTLELGDSALYLCASSPGTSGSEQYFGPGTRLTVT.

The V and J genes are TRBV4-2 and TRBJ2-3; TRBD2 agrees at 7 bases. The CDR3 is 15 amino acids. With V trimmed by 1 base and J by 6 bases, 7 bases remained unmatched. The germline CDR1 and CDR2 sequences are LGHNA and YNFKEQ. The CDR3 DNA sequence: TGTGCCAGCAGCCAAGTGGGCGGGAGCGCTGATACGCAGTATTTT. Its translation: CASSQVGGSADTQYF.

This clone was detected only once. V and J are TRBV2 and TRBJ1-5, with D uncertain. This CDR3 has 15 residues. Trimming cost V 3 bases and J 0 bases, with 9 bases left between them. CDR1 is SNHLY and CDR2 is FYNNEI in the germline V gene. CDR3 in DNA: TGTGCCAGCAGTGAGGCAGGTTATAGCAATCAGCCCCAGCATTTT. Translation: CASSEAGYSNQPQHF.

The CDR3, as DNA: TGTGCCAGCAGCTTAGACTTGGGAGGGGCTTTCTTT. Its translation is CASSLDLGGAFF. V and J are TRBV5-5 and TRBJ1-1; D is unresolved. This CDR3 spans 12 amino acids. Germline CDR1 reads SGHKS; CDR2 reads YYEKEE (reference sequence). V was cut by 2 bases and J by 11 bases, with 13 bases left in between.

The chain employs TRBV11-2 and TRBJ2-3; no definite D call. V was pared by 1 base and J by 6 bases, with 8 bases between. The germline CDR1 and CDR2 sequences are SGHAT and FQNNGV. The CDR3 sequence is 13 residues long. CDR3 sequence: CASSLGGVDTQYF. CDR3 in DNA: TGTGCCAGCAGCTTAGGTGGTGTGGATACGCAGTATTTT.

This rearrangement joins TRBV7-2 to TRBJ1-4, with TRBD1 matching over 9 bases. Trimming removed 3 bases from V and 8 bases from J; junction bases left unmatched: 4. Germline CDR1 reads SGHTA; CDR2 reads FQGNSA. The CDR3 length is 14 residues. CDR3 bases: TGTGCCAGCAGCTTCCAGGACAGGGGCGAAAAACTGTTTTTT. As protein: CASSFQDRGEKLFF.

This sequence joins TRBV2 and TRBJ1-2; 10 nucleotides agree with TRBD1. Germline V CDR1 and CDR2: SNHLY, FYNNEI. This CDR3 spans 15 amino acids. J lost 1 base, V lost 8 bases, and 7 bases had no gene match. In nucleotides, the CDR3 is TGTGCCAGCTTCCCGGGACAGGGGCTTAACTATGGCTACACCTTC. Protein sequence: CASFPGQGLNYGYTF.

On this clone: At one end, the junction sequence differs from germline, possibly due to a read error. V and J are TRBV7-7 and TRBJ2-1; TRBD2 agrees at 15 bases. Germline V gene lookup returns CDR1 SSHAT and CDR2 FNYEAQ (reference sequence). The CDR3 consists of 16 residues. CDR3 sequence reads: CASSLGLAGGGYEQFF. CDR3 sequence (DNA): TGTGCTAGCAGCTTGGGACTAGCGGGAGGCGGGTATGAGCAGTTCTTC.

The V call is TRBV18, the J call TRBJ2-7, with TRBD2 identical over 13 bases. Unmatched junction bases numbered 4, after V lost 3 bases and J lost 5 bases. Germline assignment: CDR1 KGHSH and CDR2 LQKENI. This CDR3 is 15 amino acids long. The CDR3 DNA follows: TGTGCCAGCTCACCCCTTGGGACTAGCGGGAACGAGCAGTACTTC. This translates into CASSPLGTSGNEQYF. Looking up the rest from reference TRBV18 and TRBJ2-7 gives the full variable domain: NAGVMQNPRHLVRRRGQEARLRCSPMKGHSHVYWYRQLPEEGLKFMVYLQKENIIDESGMPKERFSAEFPKEGPSILRIQQVVRGDSAAYFCASSPLGTSGNEQYFGPGTRLTVT.